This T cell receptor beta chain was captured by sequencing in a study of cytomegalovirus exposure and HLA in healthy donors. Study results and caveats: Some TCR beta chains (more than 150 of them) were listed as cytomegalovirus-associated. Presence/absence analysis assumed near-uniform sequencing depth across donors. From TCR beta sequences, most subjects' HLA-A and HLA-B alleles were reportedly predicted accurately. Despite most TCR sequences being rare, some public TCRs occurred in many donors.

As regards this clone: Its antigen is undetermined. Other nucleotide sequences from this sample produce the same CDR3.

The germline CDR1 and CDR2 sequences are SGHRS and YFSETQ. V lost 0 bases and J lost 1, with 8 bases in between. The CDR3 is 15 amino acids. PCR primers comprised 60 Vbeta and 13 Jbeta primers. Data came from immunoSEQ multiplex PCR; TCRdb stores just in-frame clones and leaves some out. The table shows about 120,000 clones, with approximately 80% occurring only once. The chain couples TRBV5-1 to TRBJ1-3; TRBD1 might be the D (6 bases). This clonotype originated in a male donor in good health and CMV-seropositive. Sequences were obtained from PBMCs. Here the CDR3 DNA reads TGCGCCAGCAGCTTGGGACAGGCGTCTGGAAACACCATATATTTT. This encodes CASSLGQASGNTIYF.